This is a list of T cell receptor beta chains from one sample in a study of blood T cell repertoires in COVID-19. TCRdb keeps only in-frame clones here, not all; method: immunoSEQ multiplex PCR. The sample records roughly 27,000 clones, 80% to 90% being singletons. The specimen was peripheral blood. The receptors come from a man in his 60s with acute or convalescent COVID-19. CDR3s include the opening cysteine and the closing phenylalanine or tryptophan. D genes are given only for firm matches. The size of a clone is reported for some rows only, either as once, few or many, or as a class for expanded clones.

clone_size,d_call,j_call,v_call,cdr3_nt,cdr3_aa
once,-,TRBJ2-7,TRBV9,TGTGCCAGCAGCCCCGGGCAGGGGCAGCAGTACTTC,CASSPGQGQQYF
-,TRBD1,TRBJ2-7,TRBV6-5,TGTGCCAGCAGTTATTCTTGGACAGGGACCTACGAGCAGTACTTC,CASSYSWTGTYEQYF
-,TRBD1,TRBJ1-3,TRBV28,TGTGCCAGCAGAAGACAGGGGGGTGGAAACACCATATATTTT,CASRRQGGGNTIYF
medium-sized,-,TRBJ2-3,TRBV5-1,TGCGCCAGCGATCCCGGGCGGGGGCACAGCACAGATACGCAGTATTTT,CASDPGRGHSTDTQYF
-,-,TRBJ1-5,TRBV27,TGTGCCAGCAGTTTGGTCGGGTCTTATAGCAATCAGCCCCAGCATTTT,CASSLVGSYSNQPQHF
-,TRBD2,TRBJ2-1,TRBV7-8,TGTGCCAGCAGCTCTCCGGGACTAGCGGTGGATGAGCAGTTCTTC,CASSSPGLAVDEQFF
-,TRBD2,TRBJ2-2,TRBV9,TGTGCCAGCAGCGCAGGACTAGCGGGAGGGCTGGGGGAGCTGTTTTTT,CASSAGLAGGLGELFF
-,-,TRBJ2-1,TRBV18,TGTGCCAGCTCACCACTGGGACTCCCGTACAATGAGCAGTTCTTC,CASSPLGLPYNEQFF
-,TRBD2,TRBJ2-3,TRBV3-1/TRBV3-2,TGTGCCAGCAGCCAACCGGGACTAGCAGCAGATACGCAGTATTTT,CASSQPGLAADTQYF
-,-,TRBJ1-5,TRBV29-1,TGCAGCGCAAGCGTGGGACTCAATCAGCCCCAGCATTTT,CSASVGLNQPQHF
-,-,TRBJ2-7,TRBV5-6,TGTGCCAGCAGCTTGGAGGTGAGGGGGTCCTACGAGCAGTACTTC,CASSLEVRGSYEQYF
-,TRBD1,TRBJ1-1,TRBV4-2,TGTGCCAGCAGCCAACTCGGGACAGATTCGACAGCTTTCTTT,CASSQLGTDSTAFF
once,-,TRBJ1-5,TRBV18,TGTGCCAGCTCACCACGGCGGGGAGACGGCAATCAGCCCCAGCATTTT,CASSPRRGDGNQPQHF
-,TRBD1,TRBJ2-1,TRBV7-2,TGTGCCAGCAGCCGACAGGGCAATGAGCAGTTCTTC,CASSRQGNEQFF
-,TRBD2,TRBJ2-5,TRBV11-2,TGTGCCAGCAGCAGAGGGGCCAGCGGGGATAAAGAGACCCAGTACTTC,CASSRGASGDKETQYF
-,-,TRBJ2-1,TRBV4-2,TGTGCCAGCAGCCAAGATACCCCTGGAGGGCCTTGGAATGAGCAGTTCTTC,CASSQDTPGGPWNEQFF
-,-,TRBJ1-2,TRBV25-1,TGTGCCAGCAGTGGCTCTCGACAGCCCTATGGCTACACCTTC,CASSGSRQPYGYTF
once,TRBD2,TRBJ2-7,TRBV15,TGTGCCACCAGCAGAGGGACTAGCGGGAAACACGAGCAGTACTTC,CATSRGTSGKHEQYF
-,-,TRBJ1-1,TRBV11-2,TGTGCCAGCAGCTTATCTTACTTAAGGGGCACTGAAGCTTTCTTT,CASSLSYLRGTEAFF
-,-,TRBJ1-5,TRBV19,TGTGCCAGTAGTATAGGACAGGGCAATCAGCCCCAGCATTTT,CASSIGQGNQPQHF
-,TRBD1,TRBJ1-6,TRBV5-6,TGTGCCAGCAGCTTGGCTCCGGGACAGGGGGCTTGGAATTCACCCCTCCACTTT,CASSLAPGQGAWNSPLHF
-,-,TRBJ1-5,TRBV19,TGTGCCAGTAGTCCTAGGCCCGGGCGGGGCACCGCCTTGGGGAGCAATCAGCCCCAGCATTTT,CASSPRPGRGTALGSNQPQHF
-,-,TRBJ2-1,TRBV2,TGTGCCAGCAGGAAAGTGGCTAATGAGCAGTTCTTC,CASRKVANEQFF
-,-,TRBJ1-2,TRBV28,TGTGCCAGCAGTTCCCCCCTCCGTGGCTACACCTTC,CASSSPLRGYTF
-,-,TRBJ2-1,TRBV5-1,TGCGCCAGCAGCTTGGACGGTACAGGGAGATTCAATGAGCAGTTCTTC,CASSLDGTGRFNEQFF
-,-,TRBJ1-1,TRBV6-6,TGTGCCAGCAGGTCAGGGGTGAACACTGAAGCTTTCTTT,CASRSGVNTEAFF
-,-,TRBJ1-1,TRBV2,TGTGCCAGCAGTGAGGACACGGGGGACACTGAAGCTTTCTTT,CASSEDTGDTEAFF
few,-,TRBJ1-3,TRBV7-9,TGTGCCAGCAGCCCTAGCTCGACAAGTTTGAGCTCTGGAAACACCATATATTTT,CASSPSSTSLSSGNTIYF
-,TRBD1,TRBJ2-1,TRBV19,TGTGCCAGTAAGAAGGCTCATGGGGACAGATGGAATGAGCAGTTCTTC,CASKKAHGDRWNEQFF
-,-,TRBJ1-1,TRBV7-2,TGTGCCACCAGAAATGGACAAACGAACACTGAAGCTTTCTTT,CATRNGQTNTEAFF
-,TRBD1,TRBJ1-4,TRBV9,TGTGCCAGCAGCGTACAGGGACAGGGAACAGGAAAACTGTTTTTT,CASSVQGQGTGKLFF
-,-,TRBJ1-1,TRBV28,TGTGCCAGCAGCTCACGACAGCATACCACTGAAGCTTTCTTT,CASSSRQHTTEAFF
-,-,TRBJ1-5,TRBV5-5,TGTGCCAGCAGCTTGGAGGCAGGCGCATATAGCAATCAGCCCCAGCATTTT,CASSLEAGAYSNQPQHF
few,-,TRBJ2-3,TRBV10-2,TGCGCCAGCGACTCGTCCGGGAGCATCACAGATACGCAGTATTTT,CASDSSGSITDTQYF
-,-,TRBJ1-2,TRBV11-2,TGTGCCAGCAGCTTAGATCGAGTCGCAAAGCGGAACTATGGCTACACCTTC,CASSLDRVAKRNYGYTF
few,-,TRBJ2-2,TRBV29-1,TGCAGCGTAGTTACAGGGGGGGCCGGGGAGCTGTTTTTT,CSVVTGGAGELFF
-,TRBD1,TRBJ2-1,TRBV19,TGTGCCAGTAGTAGTCGACAGGGGGCTTACAATGAGCAGTTCTTC,CASSSRQGAYNEQFF
-,TRBD1,TRBJ1-6,TRBV10-3,TGTGCCATCAGTGAAGGGACAGGGGATAAATCACCCCTCCACTTT,CAISEGTGDKSPLHF
-,TRBD1,TRBJ1-1,TRBV4-2,TGTGCCAGCAGCCTCAGACAGGGATCTGGAGACTCCTTTACTTTCTTT,CASSLRQGSGDSFTFF
few,TRBD1,TRBJ1-2,TRBV28,TGTGCCAGCAGGACTACAGGGGAATCAAACTATGGCTACACCTTC,CASRTTGESNYGYTF
-,-,TRBJ2-7,TRBV6-1,TGTGCCAGCAGTGAAGGAACCGGGGGAGGCTACGAGCAGTACTTC,CASSEGTGGGYEQYF